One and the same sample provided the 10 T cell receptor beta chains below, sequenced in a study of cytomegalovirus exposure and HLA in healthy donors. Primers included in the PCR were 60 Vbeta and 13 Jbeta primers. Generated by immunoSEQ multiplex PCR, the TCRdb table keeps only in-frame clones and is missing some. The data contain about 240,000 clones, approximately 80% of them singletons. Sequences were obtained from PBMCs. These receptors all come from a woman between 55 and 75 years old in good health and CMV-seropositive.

The CDR3 bases are TGCAGCGGCCTCGGAGATAGGGGACAGGGGAACTATGGCTACACCTTC. This gives the protein CSGLGDRGQGNYGYTF. The chain links TRBV29-1 to TRBJ1-2; 10 nucleotides match TRBD1. The J segment lost 2 bases and the V segment lost 7 bases, leaving 13 bases of the junction unmatched. CDR1 SQVTM and CDR2 ANQGSEA come from the germline V gene. There are 16 residues in the CDR3.

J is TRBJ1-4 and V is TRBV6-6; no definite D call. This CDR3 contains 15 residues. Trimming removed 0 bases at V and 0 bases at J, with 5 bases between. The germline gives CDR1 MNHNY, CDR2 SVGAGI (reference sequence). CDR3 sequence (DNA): TGTGCCAGCAGTTACTCAGGAGCAACTAATGAAAAACTGTTTTTT. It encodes CASSYSGATNEKLFF.

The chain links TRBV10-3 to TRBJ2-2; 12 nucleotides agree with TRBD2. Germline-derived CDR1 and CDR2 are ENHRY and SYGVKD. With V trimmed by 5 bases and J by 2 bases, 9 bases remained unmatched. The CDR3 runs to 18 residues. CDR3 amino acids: CAISRRTSGTSNTGELFF. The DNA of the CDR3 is TGTGCCATCAGTAGAAGGACTAGCGGGACTTCTAACACCGGGGAGCTGTTTTTT.

The CDR3 loop reads CASSARQGIYTEAFF. DNA of the CDR3: TGTGCCAGTAGTGCCCGACAGGGGATATACACTGAAGCTTTCTTT. The chain couples TRBV19 to TRBJ1-1; 8 positions agree with TRBD1. The CDR3 spans 15 residues. Per the germline V gene, CDR1 is LNHDA and CDR2 is SQIVND (reference sequence). V gave up 5 bases and J gave up 3 bases; unmatched junction bases: 8.

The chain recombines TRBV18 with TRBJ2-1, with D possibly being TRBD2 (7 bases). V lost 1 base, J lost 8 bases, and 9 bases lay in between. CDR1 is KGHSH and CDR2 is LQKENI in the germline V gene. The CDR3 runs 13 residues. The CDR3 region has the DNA TGTGCCAGCTCACCACGGGAGGGGGATGAGCAGTTCTTC. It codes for CASSPREGDEQFF.

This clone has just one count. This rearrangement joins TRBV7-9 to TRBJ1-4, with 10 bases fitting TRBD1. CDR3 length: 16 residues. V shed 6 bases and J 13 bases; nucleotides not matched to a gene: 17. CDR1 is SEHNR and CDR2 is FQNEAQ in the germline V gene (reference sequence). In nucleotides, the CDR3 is TGTGCCAGCAGACCAGTTACCGGGACAGGGGTCCGGAGACTGTTTTTT. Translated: CASRPVTGTGVRRLFF.

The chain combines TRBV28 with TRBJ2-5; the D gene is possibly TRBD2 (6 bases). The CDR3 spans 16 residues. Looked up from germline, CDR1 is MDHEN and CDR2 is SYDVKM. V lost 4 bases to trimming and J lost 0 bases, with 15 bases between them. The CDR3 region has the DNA TGTGCCAGCAGTTCAGCGGGTGGCGGATACCAAGAGACCCAGTACTTC. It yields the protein CASSSAGGGYQETQYF.

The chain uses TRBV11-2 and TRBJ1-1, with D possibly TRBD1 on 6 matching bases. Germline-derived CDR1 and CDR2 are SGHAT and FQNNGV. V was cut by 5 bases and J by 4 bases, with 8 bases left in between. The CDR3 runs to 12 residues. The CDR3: CASSPRGTEAFF. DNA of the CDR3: TGTGCCAGCAGCCCCAGGGGCACTGAAGCTTTCTTT.

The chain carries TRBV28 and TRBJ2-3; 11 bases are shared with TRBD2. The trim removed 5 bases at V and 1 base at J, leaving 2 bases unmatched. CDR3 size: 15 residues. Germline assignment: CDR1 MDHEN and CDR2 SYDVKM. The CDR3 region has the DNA TGTGCCAGCAGTCTACTAGCGGGAGGCACAGATACGCAGTATTTT. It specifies CASSLLAGGTDTQYF.

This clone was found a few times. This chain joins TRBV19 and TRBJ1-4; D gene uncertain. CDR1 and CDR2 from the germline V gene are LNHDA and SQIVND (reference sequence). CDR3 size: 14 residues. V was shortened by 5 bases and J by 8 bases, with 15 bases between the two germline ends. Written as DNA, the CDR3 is TGTGCCAGTAGTGAGCAGGAAGTTGACGAAAAACTGTTTTTT. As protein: CASSEQEVDEKLFF.